This TCR beta chain comes out of a study of blood T cell repertoires in COVID-19. V lost 1 base and J lost 3; bases outside the gene matches: 8. The CDR3 totals 16 residues. CDR1 and CDR2 (germline): KGHSH, LQKENI. The authors' processing: The assay estimated nucleated cells by amplifying reference gene primers. Clones were read by immunoSEQ multiplex PCR, and TCRdb kept only the in-frame ones, dropping some. The V and J calls and clone size were taken over from that table, and D and trimming were inferred from the DNA. The sample lists fewer than 120,000 clones; about 72% were seen once. The specimen was peripheral blood. The clonotype was recovered from a woman aged 55-69 years with acute or convalescent COVID-19. V usage is TRBV18 and J usage is TRBJ1-1, with TRBD1 identical over 7 bases. The CDR3 DNA reads as TGTGCCAGCTCACCACTTTCCCAGGGGGTCGACACTGAAGCTTTCTTT. As protein: CASSPLSQGVDTEAFF. Variable domain in full (rest from reference TRBV18 and TRBJ1-1): NAGVMQNPRHLVRRRGQEARLRCSPMKGHSHVYWYRQLPEEGLKFMVYLQKENIIDESGMPKERFSAEFPKEGPSILRIQQVVRGDSAAYFCASSPLSQGVDTEAFFGQGTRLTVV.